The T cell receptor (beta chain) under discussion was sequenced for a study of T cells in Graves' hyperthyroidism and ophthalmopathy. Study results and limitations: For ophthalmopathy, model prediction preceded onset by a median about 6 months. Ophthalmopathy and stable hyperthyroidism were told apart by a 13 V-J model.

Germline V gene sequence: CDR1 SGHRS, CDR2 YFSETQ. The CDR3 is made up of 13 amino acids. V lost 4 bases and J lost 1, with 8 bases in between. Inclusion characteristics of ophthalmopathy patients comprised a Clinical Activity Score of at least 3, a NOSPECS grade of at least 4, and duration under 3 months. The PBMCs were sourced from fresh peripheral blood (approximately 10 ml). The TCR beta CDR3 regions underwent amplification using RNA transcripts as the source. Using the HTBI primer set, a first-round RT-PCR was run on the TCR CDR3. TCRdb called the multiplex PCR reads again in MiXCR, with one record for every CDR3 protein. The sample carries about 500,000 distinct CDR3 sequences, approximately 16% recorded once. Points on this clonotype: The antigen remains unidentified.

The sequencing input was blood. The clonotype originates from a woman in her thirties with Graves' ophthalmopathy. The chain combines TRBV5-1 with TRBJ2-5, with unresolved D. This CDR3 reads CASSRRTQETQYF. The CDR3, as DNA: TGCGCCAGCAGCCGCCGGACCCAAGAGACCCAGTACTTC.